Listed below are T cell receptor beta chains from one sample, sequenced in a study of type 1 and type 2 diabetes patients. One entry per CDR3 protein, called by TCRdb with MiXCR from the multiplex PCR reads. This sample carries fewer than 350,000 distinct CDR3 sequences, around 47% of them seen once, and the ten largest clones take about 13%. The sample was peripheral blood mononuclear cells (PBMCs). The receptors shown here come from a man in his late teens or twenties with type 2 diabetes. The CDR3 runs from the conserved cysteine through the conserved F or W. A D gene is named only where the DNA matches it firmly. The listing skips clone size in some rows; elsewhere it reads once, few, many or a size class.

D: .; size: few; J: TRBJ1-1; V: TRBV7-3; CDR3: CASSLRGLGTEAFF; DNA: TGTGCCAGCAGCTTACGGGGCCTGGGGACTGAAGCTTTCTTT
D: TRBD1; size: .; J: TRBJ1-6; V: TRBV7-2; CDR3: CARARDRGSASDSPLHF; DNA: TGTGCCAGGGCACGGGACAGGGGATCGGCTAGCGATTCACCCCTCCACTTT
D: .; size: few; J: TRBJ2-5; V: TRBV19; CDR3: CASSIGLTGRETQYF; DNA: TGTGCCAGTAGTATAGGACTGACAGGCCGAGAGACCCAGTACTTC
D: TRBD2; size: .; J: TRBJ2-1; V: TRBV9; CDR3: CASSANPGTSVNNEQFF; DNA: TGTGCCAGCAGCGCAAACCCCGGGACTAGCGTAAACAATGAGCAGTTCTTC
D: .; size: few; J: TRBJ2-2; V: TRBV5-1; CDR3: CASRLRPNTGELFF; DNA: TGCGCCAGCCGTTTGCGACCGAACACCGGGGAGCTGTTTTTT
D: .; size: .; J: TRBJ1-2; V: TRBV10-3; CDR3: CAIRTGDSGYTF; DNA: TGTGCCATTAGGACGGGTGATTCGGGCTACACCTTC
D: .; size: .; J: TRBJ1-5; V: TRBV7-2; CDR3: CASSLATVSNQPQHF; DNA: TGTGCCAGCAGCTTAGCAACAGTTAGCAATCAGCCCCAGCATTTT
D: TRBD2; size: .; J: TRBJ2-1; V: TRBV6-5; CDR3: CASSLPERDRDEQFF; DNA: TGTGCCAGCAGTTTACCAGAGCGGGATAGAGATGAGCAGTTCTTC
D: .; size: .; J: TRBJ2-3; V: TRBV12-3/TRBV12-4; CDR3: CASSLAGHLTDTQYF; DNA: TGTGCCAGCAGTTTAGCGGGGCACCTCACAGATACGCAGTATTTT
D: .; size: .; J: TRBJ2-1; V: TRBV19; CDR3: CASSMYNEQFF; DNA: TGTGCCAGTAGTATGTACAATGAGCAGTTCTTC
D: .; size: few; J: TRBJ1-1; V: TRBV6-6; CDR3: CAVGRNTEAFF; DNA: TGTGCGGTCGGACGGAACACTGAAGCTTTCTTT
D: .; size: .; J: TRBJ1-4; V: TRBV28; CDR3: CASSPLHDEPFF; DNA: TGTGCCAGCAGCCCCCTCCACGACGAACCGTTTTTT
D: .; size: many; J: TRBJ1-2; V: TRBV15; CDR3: CASSTGRRDGYTF; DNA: TGTGCCTCCTCAACAGGGAGAAGGGATGGCTACACCTTC
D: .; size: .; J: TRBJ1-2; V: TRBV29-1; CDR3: CSVGVGRFDGYTF; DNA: TGCAGCGTTGGAGTAGGGAGGTTTGATGGCTACACCTTC
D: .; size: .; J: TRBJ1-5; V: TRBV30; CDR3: CAWSDALVGNQPQHF; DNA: TGTGCCTGGAGTGATGCCCTGGTGGGCAATCAGCCCCAGCATTTT
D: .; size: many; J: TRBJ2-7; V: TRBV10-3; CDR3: CAISGPADYEQYF; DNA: TGTGCCATCAGTGGACCAGCCGACTACGAGCAGTACTTC
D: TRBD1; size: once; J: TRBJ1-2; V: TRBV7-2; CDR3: CASSLVGQGVYTF; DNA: TGTGCCAGCAGCTTAGTCGGTCAGGGGGTCTACACCTTC
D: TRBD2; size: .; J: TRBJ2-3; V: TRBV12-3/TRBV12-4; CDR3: CASSLGASGEGGFPDTQYF; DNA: TGTGCCAGCAGTTTAGGGGCTAGCGGGGAGGGGGGCTTTCCAGATACGCAGTATTTT
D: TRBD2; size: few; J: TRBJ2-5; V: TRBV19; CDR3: CASSSGGPSQETQYF; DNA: TGTGCCAGTAGTAGCGGGGGGCCCTCCCAAGAGACCCAGTACTTC
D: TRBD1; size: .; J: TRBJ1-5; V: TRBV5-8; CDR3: CASSPLSRGDQPQHF; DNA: TGTGCCAGCAGCCCCCTGAGCAGGGGGGATCAGCCCCAGCATTTT
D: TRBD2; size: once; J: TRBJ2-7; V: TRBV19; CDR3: CASSPGGAGSYEQYF; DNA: TGTGCCAGTAGTCCGGGGGGGGCAGGGAGTTACGAGCAGTACTTC
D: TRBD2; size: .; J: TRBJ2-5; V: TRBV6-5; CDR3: CASMRGGQETQYF; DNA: TGCGCCAGCATGCGGGGGGGACAAGAGACCCAGTACTTC
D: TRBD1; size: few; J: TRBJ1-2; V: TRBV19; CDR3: CASSIFGTGLIEDGYTF; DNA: TGTGCCAGTAGTATTTTCGGGACAGGGTTGATAGAAGATGGCTACACCTTC
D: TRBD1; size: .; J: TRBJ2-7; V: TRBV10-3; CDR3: CAISRGTGSYEQYF; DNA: TGTGCCATCAGCAGGGGGACGGGCTCCTACGAGCAGTACTTC